The sequence of this T cell receptor beta chain was determined in a study of cytomegalovirus exposure and HLA in healthy donors. Notes on the study in general: V- and J-gene trimming in TCR beta was tied to a missense DCLRE1C variant by an analysis performed later. Exclusion as indistinguishable affected some V segments, including TRBV6-2 and TRBV6-3. The authors later found HLA-associated TCR beta chains more clonally expanded than equally common others.

Remarks on this clone: What it binds is not known. This CDR3 fails to terminate in the conserved phenylalanine or tryptophan, so it likely reflects a read error.

Per the germline V gene, CDR1 is GTSNPN and CDR2 is SVGIG (reference sequence). Trimming took off 1 base at V and 0 bases at J, with 7 bases between the two ends. This CDR3 comprises 14 residues. The study ran its PCR with 60 Vbeta and 13 Jbeta primers. Generated by immunoSEQ multiplex PCR, the TCRdb table keeps only in-frame clones and is missing some. Found here are approximately 100,000 clones, 70% to 80% of them singletons; the top ten hold about 0.8%. J is TRBJ1-3 and V is TRBV30; D may be TRBD1 (5 bases). This sequence was found in a boy aged 5-17 years in good health and CMV-seronegative. Specimen: PBMCs. This chain's CDR3 is CAWSAGISGNTIYV. The CDR3 DNA is TGTGCCTGGAGTGCAGGGATCTCTGGAAACACCATATATGTT.